This T cell receptor (beta chain) was recovered during a study of T-cell reconstitution after alpha-beta-depleted transplantation in children (dated by TCRdb to between 2015 and 2016). Some background on the complete study: T-cell immune reconstitution after TCRalphabeta/CD19-depleted allogeneic hematopoietic cell transplantation in children was quantitatively tracked in the study by means of TCR repertoire profiling.

Remarks on this clonotype: No antigen is known for it. No much larger clonotype is one base removed from it; base qualities were not supplied.

Receptor libraries were prepared by PCR. Sequencing took place on an Illumina HiSeq 2500. TCR libraries were prepared with molecular barcoding, using unique molecular identifiers to normalize TCRbeta repertoire quantification. The public reads were run again by TCRdb, first through fastp at Q25 and then through MiXCR, and only productive beta chains were kept. Each entry merges the rows of one CDR3 protein and shows their most common DNA and genes. In this sample the table shows a few hundred thousand distinct CDR3 sequences, 9.9% of which occur a single time. The ten most abundant clones make up roughly a tenth of the sample. Sequences KGHSH (CDR1) and LQKENI (CDR2) are obtained from the germline V gene. Measured from the cysteine to the phenylalanine, the CDR3 is 16 residues long. Here the CDR3 DNA is all that survives: 48 bases in frame from base 1. Trimmed from V: 0 bases; trimmed from J: 3 bases; junction bases lacking a gene match: 8.

The sequence derives from a human donor who donated a stem cell graft to a child with SCID. Sequences were derived from PBMCs from the stem cell graft donor, sampled from the stem cell graft. Here the chain combines TRBV18 and TRBJ2-7; 7 nucleotides in the junction match TRBD1. The DNA is as follows: TGTGCCAGCTCACCACCGCAGACAGGGTGGGACTACGAGCAGTACTTC. It translates as CASSPPQTGWDYEQYF. The full variable domain, completed from the reference TRBV18 and TRBJ2-7 proteins outside the CDR3, reads NAGVMQNPRHLVRRRGQEARLRCSPMKGHSHVYWYRQLPEEGLKFMVYLQKENIIDESGMPKERFSAEFPKEGPSILRIQQVVRGDSAAYFCASSPPQTGWDYEQYFGPGTRLTVT.